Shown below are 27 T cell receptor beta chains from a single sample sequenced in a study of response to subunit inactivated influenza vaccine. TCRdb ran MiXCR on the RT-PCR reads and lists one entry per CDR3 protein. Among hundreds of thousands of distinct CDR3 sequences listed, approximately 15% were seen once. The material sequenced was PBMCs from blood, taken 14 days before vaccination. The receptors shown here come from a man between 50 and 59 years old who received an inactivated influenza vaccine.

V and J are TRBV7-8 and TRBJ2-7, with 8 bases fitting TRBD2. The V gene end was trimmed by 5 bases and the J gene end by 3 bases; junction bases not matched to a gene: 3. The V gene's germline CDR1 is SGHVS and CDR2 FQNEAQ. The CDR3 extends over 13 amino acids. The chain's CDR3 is CASSPGLGYEQYF. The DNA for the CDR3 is TGTGCCAGCAGCCCGGGACTAGGCTACGAGCAGTACTTC.

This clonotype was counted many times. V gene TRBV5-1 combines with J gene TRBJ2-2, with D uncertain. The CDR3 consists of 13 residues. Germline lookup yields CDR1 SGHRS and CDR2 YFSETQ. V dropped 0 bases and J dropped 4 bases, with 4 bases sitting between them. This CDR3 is CASSLVPTGELFF. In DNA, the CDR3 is TGCGCCAGCAGCTTGGTGCCCACCGGGGAGCTGTTTTTT.

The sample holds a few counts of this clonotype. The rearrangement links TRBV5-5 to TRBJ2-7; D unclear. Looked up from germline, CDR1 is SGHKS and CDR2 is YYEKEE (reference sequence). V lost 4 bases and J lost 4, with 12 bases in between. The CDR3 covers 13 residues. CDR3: CASSPLSEYEQYF. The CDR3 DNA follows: TGTGCCAGCAGCCCCCTAAGCGAGTACGAGCAGTACTTC.

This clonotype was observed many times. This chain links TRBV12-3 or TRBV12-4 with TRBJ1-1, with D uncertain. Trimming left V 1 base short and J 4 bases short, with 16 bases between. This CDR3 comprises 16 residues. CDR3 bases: TGTGCCAGCAGTTTAGAGTTCGGGTTTACGAGCACTGAAGCTTTCTTT. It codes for CASSLEFGFTSTEAFF.

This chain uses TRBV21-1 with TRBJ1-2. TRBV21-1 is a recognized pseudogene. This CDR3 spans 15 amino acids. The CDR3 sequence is CASSNRTHQVNGYTF. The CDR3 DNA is TGTGCCAGCAGCAACCGCACCCACCAGGTGAATGGCTACACCTTC.

DNA of the CDR3: TGTGCCAGCAGTTTACAGGCCACAGCATCCTACGAGCAGTACTTC. Translated, it gives CASSLQATASYEQYF. V is TRBV27 and J is TRBJ2-7; D uncertain. The CDR3 consists of 15 residues. Trimming cost V 2 bases and J 1 base, with 12 bases left between them. Germline V gene sequence: CDR1 MNHEY, CDR2 SMNVEV (reference sequence).

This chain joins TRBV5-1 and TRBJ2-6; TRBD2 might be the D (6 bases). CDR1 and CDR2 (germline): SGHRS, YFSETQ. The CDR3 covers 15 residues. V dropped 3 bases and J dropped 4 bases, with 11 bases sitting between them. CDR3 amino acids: CASSSSGVGANVLTF. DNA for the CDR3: TGCGCCAGCAGCTCCTCGGGGGTGGGGGCCAACGTCCTGACTTTC.

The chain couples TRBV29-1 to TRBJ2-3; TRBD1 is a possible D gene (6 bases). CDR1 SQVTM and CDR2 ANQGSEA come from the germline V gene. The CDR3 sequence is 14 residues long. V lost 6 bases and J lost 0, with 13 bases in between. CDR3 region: CSVETGSSTDTQYF. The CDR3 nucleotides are TGCAGCGTCGAAACAGGGTCTAGCACAGATACGCAGTATTTT.

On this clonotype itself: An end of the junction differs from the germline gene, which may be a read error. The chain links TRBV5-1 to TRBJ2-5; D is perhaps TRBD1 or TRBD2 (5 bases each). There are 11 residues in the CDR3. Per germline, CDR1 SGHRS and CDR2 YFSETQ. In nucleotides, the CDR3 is TGCGCCAGCAGGGGGGAAGAGACCCCGTACTTC. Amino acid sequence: CASRGEETPYF.

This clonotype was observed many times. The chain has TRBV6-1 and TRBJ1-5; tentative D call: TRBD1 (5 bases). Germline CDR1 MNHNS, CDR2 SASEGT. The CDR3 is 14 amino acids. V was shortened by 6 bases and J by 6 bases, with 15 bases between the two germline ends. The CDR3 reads CASRHPQGGQPQHF. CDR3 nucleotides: TGTGCCAGCAGACACCCGCAGGGAGGTCAGCCCCAGCATTTT.

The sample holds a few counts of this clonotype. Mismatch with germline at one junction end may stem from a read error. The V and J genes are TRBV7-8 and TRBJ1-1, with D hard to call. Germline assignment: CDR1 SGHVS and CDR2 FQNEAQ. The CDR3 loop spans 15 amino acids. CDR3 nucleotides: TGTGCCAGCAGCTTAGAACGAATAGCTAACACTGAAGCTTTTTTT. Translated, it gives CASSLERIANTEAFF. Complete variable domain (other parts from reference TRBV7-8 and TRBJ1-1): GAGVSQSPRYKVAKRGQDVALRCDPISGHVSLFWYQQALGQGPEFLTYFQNEAQLDKSGLPSDRFFAERPEGSVSTLKIQRTQQEDSAVYLCASSLERIANTEAFFGQGTRLTVV.

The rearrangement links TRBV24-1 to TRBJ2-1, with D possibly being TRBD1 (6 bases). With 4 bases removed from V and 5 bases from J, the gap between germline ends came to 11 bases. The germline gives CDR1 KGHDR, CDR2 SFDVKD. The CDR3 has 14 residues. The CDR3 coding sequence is TGTGCCACCAGTGAAACAGGGTTTAACAATGAGCAGTTCTTC. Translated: CATSETGFNNEQFF.

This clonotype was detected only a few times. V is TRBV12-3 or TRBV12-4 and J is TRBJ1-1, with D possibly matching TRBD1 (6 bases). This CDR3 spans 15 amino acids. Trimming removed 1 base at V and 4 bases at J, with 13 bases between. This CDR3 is CASSLGFVRGTEAFF. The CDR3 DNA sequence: TGTGCCAGCAGTTTAGGGTTTGTCAGGGGCACTGAAGCTTTCTTT.

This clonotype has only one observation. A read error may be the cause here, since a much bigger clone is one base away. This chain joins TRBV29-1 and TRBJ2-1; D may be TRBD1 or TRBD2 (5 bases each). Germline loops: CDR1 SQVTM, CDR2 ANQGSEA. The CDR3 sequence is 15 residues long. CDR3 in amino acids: CIAPTGGGSYNEQFF. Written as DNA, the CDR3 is TGCATCGCCCCAACAGGTGGGGGCTCCTACAATGAGCAGTTCTTC.

The CDR3 region has the DNA TGTGCCAGCAGGCTAGTAGGTCCCACCGGGGAGCTGTTTTTT. As protein: CASRLVGPTGELFF. The chain links TRBV7-2 to TRBJ2-2, with D unclear. The V gene's germline CDR1 is SGHTA and CDR2 FQGNSA. CDR3 length equals 14 residues. V lost 6 bases to trimming and J lost 4 bases, with 12 bases between them.

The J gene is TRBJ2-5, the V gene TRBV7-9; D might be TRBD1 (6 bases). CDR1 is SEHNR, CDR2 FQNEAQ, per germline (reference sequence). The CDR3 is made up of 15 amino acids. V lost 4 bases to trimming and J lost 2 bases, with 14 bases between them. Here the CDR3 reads CASSWGQGGQETQYF. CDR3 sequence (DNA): TGTGCCAGCAGCTGGGGACAAGGGGGACAAGAGACCCAGTACTTC.

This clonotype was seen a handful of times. CDR3 nucleotides: TGTGCCACCAGCGGAGGCCTGAGAAGGGATAGCAATCAGCCCCAGCATTTT. Protein: CATSGGLRRDSNQPQHF. The chain uses TRBV15 and TRBJ1-5; D gene uncertain. The CDR3 totals 17 residues. Looked up from germline, CDR1 is LNHNV and CDR2 is YYDKDF (reference sequence). V dropped 5 bases and J dropped 0 bases, with 17 bases sitting between them.

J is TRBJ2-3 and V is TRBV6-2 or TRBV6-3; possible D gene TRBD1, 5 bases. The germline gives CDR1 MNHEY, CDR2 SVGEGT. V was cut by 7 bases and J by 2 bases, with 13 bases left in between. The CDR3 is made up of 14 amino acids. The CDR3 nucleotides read TGTGCCAGCAATGACCGACAGTTCACAGATACGCAGTATTTT. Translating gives CASNDRQFTDTQYF.

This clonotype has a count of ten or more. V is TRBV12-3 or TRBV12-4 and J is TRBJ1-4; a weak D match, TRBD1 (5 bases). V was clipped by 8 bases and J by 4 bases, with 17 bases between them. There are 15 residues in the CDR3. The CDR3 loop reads CASAPMGRLNEKLFF. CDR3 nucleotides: TGTGCCAGCGCACCGATGGGACGGCTTAATGAAAAACTGTTTTTT.

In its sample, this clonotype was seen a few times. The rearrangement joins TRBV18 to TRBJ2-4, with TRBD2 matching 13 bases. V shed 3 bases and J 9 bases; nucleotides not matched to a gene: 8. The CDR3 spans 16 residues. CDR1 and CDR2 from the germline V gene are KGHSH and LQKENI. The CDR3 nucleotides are TGTGCCAGCTCACCGACTAGCGGGAGGTCACTCGTCATTCAGTACTTC. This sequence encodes CASSPTSGRSLVIQYF.

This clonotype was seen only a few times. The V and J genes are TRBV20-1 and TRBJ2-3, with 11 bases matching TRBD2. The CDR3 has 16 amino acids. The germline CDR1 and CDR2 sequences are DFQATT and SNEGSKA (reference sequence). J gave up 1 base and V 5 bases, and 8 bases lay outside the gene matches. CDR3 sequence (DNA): TGCAGTGCTCTCGACCTGACTAGCGGGGGCACAGATACGCAGTATTTT. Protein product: CSALDLTSGGTDTQYF.

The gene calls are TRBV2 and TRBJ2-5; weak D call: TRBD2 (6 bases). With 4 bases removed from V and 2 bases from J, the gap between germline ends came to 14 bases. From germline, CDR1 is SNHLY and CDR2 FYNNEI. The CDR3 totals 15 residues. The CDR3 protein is CASSVFGGAQETQYF. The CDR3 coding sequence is TGTGCCAGCAGTGTTTTTGGCGGGGCTCAAGAGACCCAGTACTTC.

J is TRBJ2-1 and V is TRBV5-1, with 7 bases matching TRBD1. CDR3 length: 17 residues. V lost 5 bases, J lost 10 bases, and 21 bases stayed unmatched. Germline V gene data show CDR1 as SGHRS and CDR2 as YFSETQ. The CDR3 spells CASRQGQKLIPSREQFF. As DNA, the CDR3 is TGCGCCAGCAGACAGGGACAGAAGCTCATTCCTAGTAGGGAGCAGTTCTTC.

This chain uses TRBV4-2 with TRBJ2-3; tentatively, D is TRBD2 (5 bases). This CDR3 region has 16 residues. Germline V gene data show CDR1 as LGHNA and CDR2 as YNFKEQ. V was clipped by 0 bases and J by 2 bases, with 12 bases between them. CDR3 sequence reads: CASSQESGSPTDTQYF. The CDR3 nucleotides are TGTGCCAGCAGCCAAGAGTCGGGGTCCCCCACAGATACGCAGTATTTT.

CDR3 sequence: CAGYPYEQYF. Here the CDR3 DNA reads TGTGCCGGCTATCCCTACGAGCAGTACTTC. V gene TRBV6-5 combines with J gene TRBJ2-7; D remains ambiguous. The CDR3 runs 10 residues. Trimming left V 11 bases short and J 2 bases short, with 7 bases between. CDR1 and CDR2 (germline): MNHEY, SVGAGI.

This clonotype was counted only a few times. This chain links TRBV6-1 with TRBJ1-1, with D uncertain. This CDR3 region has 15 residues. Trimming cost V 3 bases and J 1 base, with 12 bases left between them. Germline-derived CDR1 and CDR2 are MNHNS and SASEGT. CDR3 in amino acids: CASSEKFRANTEAFF. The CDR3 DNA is TGTGCCAGCAGTGAGAAGTTTCGCGCGAACACTGAAGCTTTCTTT.

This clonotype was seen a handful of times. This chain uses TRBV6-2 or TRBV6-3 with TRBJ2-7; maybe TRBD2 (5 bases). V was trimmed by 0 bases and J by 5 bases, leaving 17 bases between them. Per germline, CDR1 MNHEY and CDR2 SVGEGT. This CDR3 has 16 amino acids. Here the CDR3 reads CASSYSVRTLAHEQYF. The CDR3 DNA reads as TGTGCCAGCAGTTACTCTGTGAGGACCCTAGCCCACGAGCAGTACTTC.